Listed below are T cell receptor beta chains from one sample, sequenced in a study of T cell responses to AZD1222 COVID-19 vaccine. Sequencing used immunoSEQ multiplex PCR; TCRdb keeps in-frame clones, though not all of them. The data hold 89,000 or so clones, with approximately 88% observed a single time. The sequencing here drew on peripheral blood, taken on day 0 of AZD1222 vaccination. These receptor sequences come from an adult in good health. The CDR3 runs from the conserved cysteine through the conserved F or W. The D gene is left open where the match is weak. Expanded clones are given a class, and other clones once, few, many or no size at all.

length,J,size,V,D,DNA,CDR3
14,TRBJ1-5,-,TRBV5-6,-,TGTGCCAGCAGCTTGAGGGCGGGAAATCAGCCCCAGCATTTT,CASSLRAGNQPQHF
15,TRBJ2-3,once,TRBV7-2,-,TGTGCCAGCAGCCCCGGCGACAGGTGGGCAGATACGCAGTATTTT,CASSPGDRWADTQYF
13,TRBJ2-5,-,TRBV5-6,TRBD2,TGTGCCAGCAGCTGGACTAGCGCGGAGACCCAGTACTTC,CASSWTSAETQYF
16,TRBJ2-7,-,TRBV24-1,TRBD2,TGTGCCACCAGTGATTCCGCTAGCGGGAGACCCTACGAGCAGTACTTC,CATSDSASGRPYEQYF
16,TRBJ2-3,-,TRBV19,TRBD2,TGTGCCAGTAGTATCCTAAGCGGGAGAATCGCAGATACGCAGTATTTT,CASSILSGRIADTQYF
13,TRBJ2-3,-,TRBV2,-,TGTGCCGTTACGAGGGACGGCACAGATACGCAGTATTTT,CAVTRDGTDTQYF
16,TRBJ2-3,-,TRBV4-1,TRBD2,TGCGCCAGCAGCTTGGGACTAGCGGAGCCTTCAGATACGCAGTATTTT,CASSLGLAEPSDTQYF
14,TRBJ1-2,-,TRBV3-1/TRBV3-2,-,TGTGCCAGCAGAGGCCCGGGACTGGGCAGGGGCTACACCTTC,CASRGPGLGRGYTF
14,TRBJ2-7,once,TRBV14,TRBD1,TGTGCCAGCAGCCGACCAGGGGGCTCCTACGAGCAGTACTTC,CASSRPGGSYEQYF
16,TRBJ2-1,once,TRBV7-9,TRBD2,TGTGCCAGCAGAGAAGCGACTAGCGGATCCTACAATGAGCAGTTCTTC,CASREATSGSYNEQFF
14,TRBJ1-1,-,TRBV5-4,TRBD1,TGTGCCAGCAGCCGTGACAGGGAGGGCACTGAAGCTTTCTTT,CASSRDREGTEAFF